The present TCR beta chain was sequenced within a study of shared clonotypes between healthy human individuals. The assay ran at deep level. Only in-frame clones appear in the TCRdb table, and some are missing; sequencing was by immunoSEQ multiplex PCR. The profile shows around 600,000 clones, about 95% of them singletons. With 0 bases removed from V and 3 bases from J, the gap between germline ends came to 6 bases. The CDR3 runs to 13 residues. The germline CDR1 and CDR2 sequences are MGHDK and SYGVNS. The naive CD8 population came from CD45RO-negative cells selected for CCR7, without terminally differentiated effector memory CD45RA+ cells.

The specimen sequenced was naive CD8+ T cells sorted from blood. The sequence was obtained from a woman aged 30 to 39 in good health. The chain has TRBV25-1 and TRBJ2-7; D gene ambiguous. CDR3: CASSEYYSYEQYF. The DNA for the CDR3 is TGTGCCAGCAGTGAATATTACAGCTACGAGCAGTACTTC.